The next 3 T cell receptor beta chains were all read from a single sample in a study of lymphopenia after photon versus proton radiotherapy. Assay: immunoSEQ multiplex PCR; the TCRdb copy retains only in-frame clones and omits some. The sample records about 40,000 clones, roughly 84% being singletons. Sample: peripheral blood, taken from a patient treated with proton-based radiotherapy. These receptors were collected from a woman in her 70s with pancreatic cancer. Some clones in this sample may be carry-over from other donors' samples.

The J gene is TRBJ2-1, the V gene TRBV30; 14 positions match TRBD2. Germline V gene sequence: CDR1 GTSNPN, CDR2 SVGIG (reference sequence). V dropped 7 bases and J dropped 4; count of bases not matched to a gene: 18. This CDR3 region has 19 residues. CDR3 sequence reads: CAYATGTSGSLRIYNEQFF. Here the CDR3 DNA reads TGTGCCTACGCAACCGGGACTAGCGGGAGTTTACGCATTTACAATGAGCAGTTCTTC.

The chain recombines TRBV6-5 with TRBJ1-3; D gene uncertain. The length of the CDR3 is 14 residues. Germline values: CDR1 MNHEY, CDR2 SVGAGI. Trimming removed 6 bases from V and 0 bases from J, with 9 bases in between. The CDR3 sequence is CASRTPGSGNTIYF. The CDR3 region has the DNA TGTGCCAGCAGGACACCGGGCTCTGGAAACACCATATATTTT.

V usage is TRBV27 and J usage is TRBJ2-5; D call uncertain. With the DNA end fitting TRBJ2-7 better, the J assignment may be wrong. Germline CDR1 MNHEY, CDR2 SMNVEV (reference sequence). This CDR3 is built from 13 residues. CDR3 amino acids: CASSSAGSYEQYF. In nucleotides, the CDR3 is TGTGCCAGCAGTTCGGCAGGCTCCTACGAGCAGTACTTC.